These T cell receptor beta chains were read from a single sample in a study of blood T cell repertoires in COVID-19. Data came from immunoSEQ multiplex PCR; TCRdb stores just in-frame clones and leaves some out. The table lists 200,000 or so clones, around nine tenths of them singletons. Input material: peripheral blood. The source is a man in his 60s who had recovered from COVID-19. CDR3s leave out the opening cysteine and the closing phenylalanine or tryptophan.

CDR3	V	J
ASKKREQGWETQY	TRBV27	TRBJ2-5
ASGLELHYGYT	TRBV12-5	TRBJ1-2
ASSVGSGLDTEAF	TRBV9	TRBJ1-1
ASSPDIRLQNTEAF	TRBV5-5	TRBJ1-1
ASSQRSGRTYNEQF	TRBV4-3	TRBJ2-1
ASSFGLAGVEQF	TRBV11-3	TRBJ2-1
ASSPLAGVYNEQF	TRBV28	TRBJ2-1
ASSEDGIPTDTQY	TRBV2	TRBJ2-3
ASSLGVAGNQETQY	TRBV3-1/TRBV3-2	TRBJ2-5
ASSDEGTLFEQY	TRBV6-1	TRBJ2-7
ASSSRGMPNEKLF	TRBV7-4	TRBJ1-4
ASSASSGNRDIQY	TRBV10-2	TRBJ2-4
ASSLLGRGKNIQY	TRBV28	TRBJ2-4